The 20 T cell receptor beta chains below come from one sample, sequenced in a study of T-cell reconstitution after alpha-beta-depleted transplantation in children. The TCRbeta library incorporated unique molecular identifiers. From the PCR reads, TCRdb called clonotypes with MiXCR, one entry per CDR3 protein. This table holds around 420,000 distinct CDR3 sequences, roughly 16% found once. The material sequenced was PBMCs, mostly from graft donor cells, taken 360 days after TCRalphabeta/CD19-depleted stem cell transplant. The receptors here all came from a boy under three years old who had a stem cell transplant for Wiskott-Aldrich syndrome, so the T cells may come from the graft donor.

In DNA form, the CDR3 reads TGTGCCAGCAGCTTTTTACGCGGGCCAACCTCCTACAATGAGCAGTTCTTC. This sequence encodes CASSFLRGPTSYNEQFF. This sequence joins TRBV7-2 and TRBJ2-1, with a possible D match to TRBD2 (5 bases). There are 17 residues in the CDR3. Trimming pared 3 bases from V and 0 bases from J, leaving 15 bases between. CDR1 and CDR2 from the germline V gene are SGHTA and FQGNSA.

This clonotype has only a few counts. The chain combines TRBV2 with TRBJ2-5, with 9 positions matching TRBD1. The CDR3 totals 14 residues. Germline V gene data show CDR1 as SNHLY and CDR2 as FYNNEI. The V segment lost 4 bases and the J segment 5 bases; nucleotides outside the gene matches: 5. In nucleotides, the CDR3 is TGTGCCAGCAGTGGACAGGGGGTCGGGGAGACCCAGTACTTC. Its protein product is CASSGQGVGETQYF.

This clonotype is deemed medium-sized. The rearrangement uses TRBV7-9 and TRBJ2-3; D is ambiguous. Trimming pared 4 bases from V and 0 bases from J, leaving 11 bases between. The CDR3 is 15 amino acids. Germline V gene sequence: CDR1 SEHNR, CDR2 FQNEAQ (reference sequence). Written as DNA, the CDR3 is TGTGCCAGCAGCTCAGGACGGATTAGCACAGATACGCAGTATTTT. Protein: CASSSGRISTDTQYF. The complete variable domain, with remaining parts taken from reference TRBV7-9 and TRBJ2-3, reads DTGVSQNPRHKITKRGQNVTFRCDPISEHNRLYWYRQTLGQGPEFLTYFQNEAQLEKSRLLSDRFSAERPKGSFSTLEIQRTEQGDSAMYLCASSSGRISTDTQYFGPGTRLTVL.

The chain employs TRBV7-9 and TRBJ1-3, with D possibly TRBD1 on 5 matching bases. Per germline, CDR1 SEHNR and CDR2 FQNEAQ (reference sequence). The CDR3 is 14 amino acids. V dropped 7 bases and J dropped 4 bases, with 14 bases sitting between them. CDR3 sequence: CASKTVDAGNTIYF. In nucleotides, the CDR3 is TGTGCCAGCAAGACAGTTGATGCGGGAAACACCATATATTTT.

The chain recombines TRBV6-1 with TRBJ1-5; D remains unclear. Per the germline V gene, CDR1 is MNHNS and CDR2 is SASEGT. The V gene lost 5 bases and the J gene lost 6 bases, with 17 bases spanning the gap. The CDR3 loop spans 15 amino acids. The DNA for the CDR3 is TGTGCCAGCAGTCCCCACATTCCGGTTGGTCAGCCCCAGCATTTT. Translation gives CASSPHIPVGQPQHF.

A few counts support this clonotype. The chain links TRBV6-2 or TRBV6-3 to TRBJ2-2, with D perhaps TRBD2 (5 bases). CDR3 length equals 18 residues. The germline V and J ends were trimmed by 4 bases and 2 bases, with 20 bases remaining between them. The germline gives CDR1 MNHEY, CDR2 SVGEGT. In DNA form, the CDR3 reads TGTGCCAGCAGTTCCTCGACTACATCAAAATCTAACACCGGGGAGCTGTTTTTT. Encoded protein: CASSSSTTSKSNTGELFF.

The chain couples TRBV7-8 to TRBJ2-1; no clear D gene. Germline lookup yields CDR1 SGHVS and CDR2 FQNEAQ. V was clipped by 5 bases and J by 5 bases, with 10 bases between them. The CDR3 extends over 13 amino acids. CDR3 DNA sequence: TGTGCCAGCAGCCCGACTTTTCACAATGAGCAGTTCTTC. Translated, it gives CASSPTFHNEQFF.

This chain joins TRBV18 and TRBJ2-3, with D possibly TRBD2 on 6 matching bases. With 0 bases removed from V and 2 bases from J, the gap between germline ends came to 12 bases. CDR3 size: 16 residues. From germline, CDR1 is KGHSH and CDR2 LQKENI. The CDR3 nucleotides are TGTGCCAGCTCACCACCGGGGGGTAAATACACAGATACGCAGTATTTT. It yields the protein CASSPPGGKYTDTQYF.

V is TRBV24-1 and J is TRBJ2-3, with a tentative D call TRBD1 (5 bases). The CDR3 has 13 residues. Germline CDR1 reads KGHDR; CDR2 reads SFDVKD. Trimming pared 7 bases from V and 1 base from J, leaving 8 bases between. Written as DNA, the CDR3 is TGTGCCACCAGCGAGACAGGCACAGATACGCAGTATTTT. It yields the protein CATSETGTDTQYF.

This clonotype came up a few times. J is TRBJ2-7 and V is TRBV29-1; TRBD2 agrees at 7 bases. In germline, CDR1 is SQVTM, CDR2 ANQGSEA. V shed 3 bases, J shed 2 bases, and the junction held 4 bases outside the gene matches. The CDR3 runs to 13 residues. The CDR3 here is CSVEGGAPYEQYF. The CDR3 DNA follows: TGCAGCGTTGAGGGAGGGGCCCCCTACGAGCAGTACTTC.

This clonotype showed up just a few times. The chain has TRBV10-2 and TRBJ2-2; tentative D call: TRBD2 (6 bases). Trimming removed 4 bases at V and 0 bases at J, with 15 bases between. CDR1 is WSHSY and CDR2 is SAAADI in the germline V gene. The CDR3 loop spans 17 amino acids. Here the CDR3 DNA reads TGCGCCAGCAGTGGGGACTTCCTGGACTCGAACACCGGGGAGCTGTTTTTT. This sequence encodes CASSGDFLDSNTGELFF.

The V gene is TRBV10-3, the J gene TRBJ2-4; D perhaps matches TRBD2 (5 bases). CDR1 ENHRY and CDR2 SYGVKD come from the germline V gene. This CDR3 spans 12 amino acids. V lost 3 bases and J 6 bases, leaving 6 bases between the germline ends. The CDR3 sequence: CAISEGGNIQYF. The CDR3 DNA follows: TGTGCCATCAGTGAAGGAGGAAACATTCAGTACTTC.

The sample holds many counts of this clonotype. The V gene is TRBV7-9, the J gene TRBJ2-1; D not certain. The CDR3 covers 13 residues. V lost 5 bases and J 4 bases, leaving 9 bases between the germline ends. Germline V gene lookup returns CDR1 SEHNR and CDR2 FQNEAQ (reference sequence). In nucleotides, the CDR3 is TGTGCCAGCAGCCCGGGTATATACAATGAGCAGTTCTTC. Translating gives CASSPGIYNEQFF.

There are a few counts of this clonotype. This sequence joins TRBV4-3 and TRBJ2-3; 8 positions match TRBD1. The CDR3 is 16 amino acids. V dropped 0 bases and J dropped 2; count of bases not matched to a gene: 4. CDR1 is LGHNA, CDR2 YSLEER, per germline. The chain's CDR3 is CASSQERTGITDTQYF. DNA for the CDR3: TGCGCCAGCAGCCAAGAACGGACAGGGATCACAGATACGCAGTATTTT.

This clonotype was found a few times. CDR3: CASSFSGQGYGYTF. CDR3 in DNA: TGTGCCAGCAGTTTCTCGGGACAGGGTTATGGCTACACCTTC. This chain joins TRBV12-3 or TRBV12-4 and TRBJ1-2; 9 nucleotides line up with TRBD1. With 3 bases clipped from V and 5 bases from J, the junction kept 4 bases outside the gene matches. The CDR3 is made up of 14 amino acids.

This clonotype came up a few times. The chain combines TRBV5-5 with TRBJ2-1; D is possibly TRBD2 (8 bases). Germline assignment: CDR1 SGHKS and CDR2 YYEKEE (reference sequence). The V and J ends lost 0 bases and 6 bases respectively, with 19 bases between them. The length of the CDR3 is 17 residues. The CDR3 spells CASSLAAGGLGVNEQFF. The CDR3 DNA sequence: TGTGCCAGCAGCTTGGCCGCAGGGGGACTAGGGGTCAATGAGCAGTTCTTC.

V is TRBV20-1 and J is TRBJ2-5, with 7 bases aligning to TRBD2. Looked up from germline, CDR1 is DFQATT and CDR2 is SNEGSKA (reference sequence). V gave up 6 bases and J gave up 5 bases; unmatched junction bases: 6. The CDR3 extends over 12 amino acids. CDR3 nucleotide sequence: TGCAGTGCCGTTGGGACTATGGAGACCCAGTACTTC. Its protein product is CSAVGTMETQYF.

This clonotype appeared a few times. The chain combines TRBV6-5 with TRBJ2-5, with D unresolved. The CDR3 runs to 14 residues. The germline V gene encodes CDR1 MNHEY and CDR2 SVGAGI. V dropped 4 bases and J dropped 0 bases, with 9 bases sitting between them. The CDR3 sequence is CASSFTLYQETQYF. In DNA, the CDR3 is TGTGCCAGCAGTTTCACCTTGTACCAAGAGACCCAGTACTTC.

This clonotype was counted between two and nine times. The chain employs TRBV7-4 and TRBJ2-1, with 10 bases aligning to TRBD2. The germline gives CDR1 SGHVT, CDR2 SQSDAQ. The CDR3 consists of 15 residues. Unmatched junction bases numbered 9, after V lost 4 bases and J lost 9 bases. CDR3 sequence: CASSSSAGGPSEQFF. CDR3 DNA sequence: TGTGCCAGCAGCTCCTCAGCGGGGGGGCCGAGTGAGCAGTTCTTC.

This chain links TRBV13 with TRBJ2-2; the D is unclear. This CDR3 has 17 residues. Looked up from germline, CDR1 is PRHDT and CDR2 is FYEKMQ (reference sequence). V was trimmed by 9 bases and J by 4 bases, leaving 24 bases between them. The CDR3 region is CARGSHHLSGCTGELFF. The CDR3 DNA reads as TGTGCCAGGGGCTCCCACCACCTATCAGGTTGCACCGGGGAGCTGTTTTTT.